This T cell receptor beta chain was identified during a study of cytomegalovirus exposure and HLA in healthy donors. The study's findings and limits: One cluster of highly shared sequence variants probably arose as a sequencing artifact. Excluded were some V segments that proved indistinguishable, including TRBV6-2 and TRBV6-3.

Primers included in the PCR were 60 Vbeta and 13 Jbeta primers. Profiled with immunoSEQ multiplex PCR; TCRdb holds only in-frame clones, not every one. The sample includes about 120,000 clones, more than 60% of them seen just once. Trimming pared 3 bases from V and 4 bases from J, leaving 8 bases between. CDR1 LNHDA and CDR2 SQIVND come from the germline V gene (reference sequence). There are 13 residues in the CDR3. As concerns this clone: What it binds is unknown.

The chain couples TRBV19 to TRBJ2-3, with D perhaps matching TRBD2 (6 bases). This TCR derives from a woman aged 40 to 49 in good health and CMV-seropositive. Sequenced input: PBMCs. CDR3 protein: CASSIIAADTQYF. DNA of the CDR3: TGTGCCAGTAGTATCATAGCGGCAGATACGCAGTATTTT.